Sequencing of this T cell receptor (beta chain) was carried out in a study of blood T cells in healthy people across ages. It was with a sample-barcoded 5' primer and a J-beta primer mix that a second PCR of roughly 7 to 12 cycles was run. TCRdb re-derived calls from the 5' RACE reads in MiXCR, one entry per CDR3 protein. The sample yields 800,000 or so distinct CDR3 sequences, less than 60% seen once. The CDR3 has 14 residues. In germline, CDR1 is SNHLY, CDR2 FYNNEI. This clonotype was detected only a few times. Relative to the germline gene, one junction end is altered; a read error may explain this.

Sequenced input: blood. This rearrangement joins TRBV2 to TRBJ2-7, with 7 bases matching TRBD1. The TCR was taken from a man at least 80 years old in good health. The CDR3 protein is CASNEDREIGEQYF. In nucleotides, the CDR3 is TGTGCCAGCAATGAAGACAGGGAGATTGGCGAGCAGTACTTC.